The 28 T cell receptor beta chains listed next were all sequenced from one sample in a study of radiotherapy plus CTLA-4 blockade in lung cancer. Some clones are missing from TCRdb's copy, which holds only in-frame ones; the method was immunoSEQ multiplex PCR. The top ten clones hold approximately 23% of a sample with about 29,000 clones, 75% to 90% of them seen once. Sequencing used peripheral blood, obtained from a patient treated with radiotherapy plus ipilimumab. Every receptor here comes from a human donor with non-small cell lung cancer that progressed on radiotherapy plus ipilimumab.

This clone was picked up a small number of times. This chain joins TRBV6-5 and TRBJ1-4; D is perhaps TRBD1 (6 bases). Germline V gives CDR1 MNHEY, CDR2 SVGAGI. Deletions cut 5 bases from V and 2 bases from J, with 12 bases between. This CDR3 contains 15 residues. The CDR3 DNA follows: TGTGCCAGCAGTGCGTGGGGGCTCACTAATGAAAAACTGTTTTTT. Amino acid sequence: CASSAWGLTNEKLFF.

The J gene is TRBJ2-2, the V gene TRBV6-1; 8 bases map to TRBD1. Germline-derived CDR1 and CDR2 are MNHNS and SASEGT. V shed 7 bases and J 7 bases; nucleotides not matched to a gene: 11. The CDR3 runs 15 residues. The CDR3 DNA sequence: TGTGCCAGCATGGACAGGACAGGGTTGGGCGGGGAGCTGTTTTTT. Encoded protein: CASMDRTGLGGELFF.

This clone was counted once. The V and J genes are TRBV6-5 and TRBJ1-2, with 8 bases matching TRBD1. The CDR3 covers 14 residues. The germline V gene has CDR1 MNHEY and CDR2 SVGAGI. V lost 0 bases and J lost 6; bases outside the gene matches: 3. CDR3 bases: TGTGCCAGCAGTTACTCGCAGGGGGCGAATGGCTACACCTTC. Protein: CASSYSQGANGYTF.

The genes are TRBV7-9 and TRBJ1-1; D is perhaps TRBD1 (6 bases). V was clipped by 1 base and J by 1 base, with 13 bases between them. There are 16 residues in the CDR3. Germline assignment: CDR1 SEHNR and CDR2 FQNEAQ (reference sequence). This CDR3 is CASSLVPGAANTEAFF. For the CDR3, the DNA is TGTGCCAGCAGCTTAGTCCCAGGGGCGGCGAACACTGAAGCTTTCTTT.

V usage is TRBV5-1 and J usage is TRBJ1-1, with 10 bases aligning to TRBD1. The CDR3 runs 14 residues. Losses at the gene ends were 9 bases for V and 3 bases for J; bases not matched to a gene: 8. CDR1 is SGHRS and CDR2 is YFSETQ in the germline V gene. As DNA, the CDR3 is TGCGCCACCTCGACAGGGGGCTTGGACACTGAAGCTTTCTTT. Amino acid sequence: CATSTGGLDTEAFF.

The V gene is TRBV7-2, the J gene TRBJ2-3; D is unclear. The CDR3 is 15 amino acids. The germline V and J ends were trimmed by 1 base and 0 bases, with 8 bases remaining between them. Germline CDR1 SGHTA, CDR2 FQGNSA. DNA of the CDR3: TGTGCCAGCAGCTTAGGAACACCCAGCACAGATACGCAGTATTTT. Translating it yields CASSLGTPSTDTQYF.

This clone showed up just a few times. The chain uses TRBV4-2 and TRBJ2-5, with 8 positions matching TRBD2. In germline, CDR1 is LGHNA, CDR2 YNFKEQ. Germline trimming cut 0 bases from V and 5 bases from J; bases unmatched to any gene: 11. The CDR3 extends over 17 amino acids. The CDR3: CASSQDAQAGAVETQYF. CDR3 nucleotide sequence: TGTGCCAGCAGCCAAGATGCTCAAGCGGGGGCGGTGGAGACCCAGTACTTC.

The rearrangement links TRBV5-1 to TRBJ2-1, with 8 bases matching TRBD1. V trimming: 5 bases; J trimming: 3 bases; junction bases outside the gene matches: 10. Germline-derived CDR1 and CDR2 are SGHRS and YFSETQ. This CDR3 contains 16 residues. CDR3 residues: CASRLTGVGGYNEQFF. In DNA form, the CDR3 reads TGCGCCAGCAGATTGACAGGGGTAGGGGGCTACAATGAGCAGTTCTTC.

The J gene is TRBJ1-6, the V gene TRBV5-1, with 7 bases matching TRBD1. Trimming removed 4 bases from V and 8 bases from J; junction bases left unmatched: 6. Germline values: CDR1 SGHRS, CDR2 YFSETQ. This CDR3 contains 14 residues. The CDR3 protein is CASSIQGLHSPLHF. CDR3 in DNA: TGCGCCAGCAGCATACAGGGGCTTCATTCACCCCTCCACTTT.

This CDR3 reads CASSQGLAGASYEQYF. Here the CDR3 DNA reads TGTGCCAGCTCACAGGGGCTAGCGGGGGCCTCCTACGAGCAGTACTTC. The rearrangement uses TRBV18 and TRBJ2-7; 10 bases are shared with TRBD2. V shed 4 bases and J 0 bases; nucleotides not matched to a gene: 6. Germline CDR1 and CDR2: KGHSH and LQKENI. This CDR3 comprises 16 residues.

This clone was found once. The V and J genes are TRBV6-1 and TRBJ1-1; 7 nucleotides align to TRBD1. CDR1 MNHNS and CDR2 SASEGT come from the germline V gene. The CDR3 is 12 amino acids. J gave up 9 bases and V 3 bases, and 4 bases lay outside the gene matches. The CDR3 DNA is TGTGCCAGCAGTGATACGACAGGGCAAGCTTTCTTT. Protein: CASSDTTGQAFF.

V usage is TRBV5-4 and J usage is TRBJ2-2; D is perhaps TRBD1 (6 bases). Germline V gives CDR1 SGHNT, CDR2 YYREEE (reference sequence). The CDR3 extends over 15 amino acids. V was pared by 4 bases and J by 3 bases, with 13 bases between. The CDR3 bases are TGTGCCAGCAGCACACAGGGTTCCGACACCGGGGAGCTGTTTTTT. Protein: CASSTQGSDTGELFF.

In the case of this clone: A junction boundary mismatches the germline segment, possibly from a read error. This chain links TRBV5-6 with TRBJ1-2, with D maybe TRBD1 (5 bases). This CDR3 has 14 amino acids. CDR1 is SGHDT and CDR2 is YYEEEE in the germline V gene. The CDR3 reads CASSGDRVYGYTPF. CDR3 bases: TGTGCCAGCAGCGGAGACAGAGTCTATGGCTACACCCCCTTC.

The genes are TRBV10-3 and TRBJ2-3, with TRBD1 identical over 7 bases. V trimming: 5 bases; J trimming: 7 bases; junction bases outside the gene matches: 6. The CDR3 consists of 13 residues. Germline CDR1 is ENHRY and CDR2 is SYGVKD. The DNA for the CDR3 is TGTGCCATCAGTCGGGACAGCTCGAATACGCAGTATTTT. This gives the protein CAISRDSSNTQYF.

V and J are TRBV9 and TRBJ1-6; D gene unclear. The CDR3 spans 14 residues. The V and J ends lost 6 bases and 4 bases respectively, with 11 bases between them. CDR1 is SGDLS, CDR2 YYNGEE, per germline. CDR3 bases: TGTGCCAGCAACGCACCCGAGTATAATTCACCCCTCCACTTT. It encodes CASNAPEYNSPLHF.

The CDR3 DNA follows: TGTGCCAGCAGCCCGCTACCCTCCATTCGGGAGACCCAGTACTTC. This encodes CASSPLPSIRETQYF. This sequence joins TRBV7-9 and TRBJ2-5; D remains ambiguous. Germline CDR1 SEHNR, CDR2 FQNEAQ (reference sequence). The CDR3 consists of 15 residues. Trimming cost V 5 bases and J 5 bases, with 18 bases left between them. Variable domain in full (rest from reference TRBV7-9 and TRBJ2-5): DTGVSQNPRHKITKRGQNVTFRCDPISEHNRLYWYRQTLGQGPEFLTYFQNEAQLEKSRLLSDRFSAERPKGSFSTLEIQRTEQGDSAMYLCASSPLPSIRETQYFGPGTRLLVL.

The chain recombines TRBV19 with TRBJ2-6; maybe TRBD1 (7 bases). The V end lost 11 bases, the J end lost 3 bases, and 14 bases lay between the germline ends. The CDR3 loop spans 14 amino acids. In germline, CDR1 is LNHDA, CDR2 SQIVND (reference sequence). The CDR3 is CAAGGRFGANVLTF. The CDR3 DNA reads as TGTGCCGCAGGGGGGCGCTTTGGGGCCAACGTCCTGACTTTC. Variable domain in full (rest from reference TRBV19 and TRBJ2-6): DGGITQSPKYLFRKEGQNVTLSCEQNLNHDAMYWYRQDPGQGLRLIYYSQIVNDFQKGDIAEGYSVSREKKESFPLTVTSAQKNPTAFYLCAAGGRFGANVLTFGAGSRLTVL.

This clone appeared once. CDR3 nucleotide sequence: TGTGCCAGCTCACCGAAGGACAGGGAGGCCGAGCAGTACTTC. This encodes CASSPKDREAEQYF. The rearrangement joins TRBV18 to TRBJ2-7; 8 bases match TRBD1. The CDR3 has 14 amino acids. J gave up 6 bases and V 3 bases, and 7 bases lay outside the gene matches. Germline V lookup: CDR1 KGHSH, CDR2 LQKENI.

V usage is TRBV19 and J usage is TRBJ2-5; 7 bases agree with TRBD2. CDR3 length equals 15 residues. V shed 3 bases, J shed 2 bases, and the junction held 6 bases outside the gene matches. The germline CDR1 and CDR2 sequences are LNHDA and SQIVND (reference sequence). The CDR3 loop is CASSMGGLGQETQYF. The DNA for the CDR3 is TGTGCCAGTAGTATGGGAGGGTTGGGTCAAGAGACCCAGTACTTC.

The V gene is TRBV6-1, the J gene TRBJ1-5, with 11 bases identical to TRBD1. V shed 5 bases and J 6 bases; nucleotides not matched to a gene: 3. CDR3 length: 14 residues. Germline CDR1 reads MNHNS; CDR2 reads SASEGT. CDR3 protein: CASSFGQGAQPQHF. Here the CDR3 DNA reads TGTGCCAGCAGTTTCGGACAGGGGGCTCAGCCCCAGCATTTT.

The genes are TRBV19 and TRBJ1-5, with TRBD1 matching 10 bases. J gave up 2 bases and V 6 bases, and 10 bases lay outside the gene matches. The CDR3 spans 17 residues. Germline V lookup: CDR1 LNHDA, CDR2 SQIVND (reference sequence). The CDR3 nucleotides read TGTGCCAGTAGCGGGGACAGGGGCCATAGGGGCAATCAGCCCCAGCATTTT. Its protein product is CASSGDRGHRGNQPQHF.

The chain uses TRBV7-8 and TRBJ1-2, with D possibly being TRBD1 (6 bases). Germline lookup yields CDR1 SGHVS and CDR2 FQNEAQ. Trimming cost V 4 bases and J 8 bases, with 14 bases left between them. The CDR3 length is 13 residues. The CDR3 DNA reads as TGTGCCAGCAGCTCGACAGGATTGGGAGGCTACACCTTC. Protein sequence: CASSSTGLGGYTF.

The chain is built from TRBV6-6 and TRBJ2-1, with 9 bases matching TRBD2. V trimming: 1 base; J trimming: 9 bases; junction bases outside the gene matches: 10. Germline assignment: CDR1 MNHNY and CDR2 SVGAGI (reference sequence). CDR3 length equals 16 residues. CDR3: CASSYLSSGAGFEQFF. The DNA of the CDR3 is TGTGCCAGCAGTTACTTATCTAGCGGGGCGGGATTTGAGCAGTTCTTC.

In nucleotides, the CDR3 is TGTGCCAGTAGTATAGGGGGGACAGGGCTTTTTTCGTACCAAGAGACCCAGTACTTC. Protein sequence: CASSIGGTGLFSYQETQYF. The chain carries TRBV19 and TRBJ2-5; TRBD1 agrees at 9 bases. V gave up 1 base and J gave up 0 bases; unmatched junction bases: 12. CDR3 length: 19 residues. Looked up from germline, CDR1 is LNHDA and CDR2 is SQIVND (reference sequence).

This chain links TRBV5-4 with TRBJ2-3; no firm D call. V lost 6 bases, J lost 1 base, and 6 bases lay in between. This CDR3 comprises 12 residues. CDR1 and CDR2 (germline): SGHNT, YYREEE (reference sequence). The CDR3 DNA sequence: TGTGCCAGCACCACAGGCACAGATACGCAGTATTTT. This codes for CASTTGTDTQYF.

This clone was detected only a few times. This chain connects TRBV7-9 to TRBJ1-3; D not certain. The CDR3 extends over 14 amino acids. CDR1 and CDR2 from the germline V gene are SEHNR and FQNEAQ (reference sequence). Trimming stripped 5 bases from V and 0 bases from J, with 8 bases between. CDR3 coding DNA: TGTGCCAGCAGCGGGCAGAGCTCTGGAAACACCATATATTTT. Amino acid sequence: CASSGQSSGNTIYF.

This CDR3 is CASSRVGYMETQYF. The CDR3 DNA sequence: TGTGCCAGCTCGCGGGTCGGTTATATGGAGACCCAGTACTTC. J is TRBJ2-5 and V is TRBV18; TRBD2 is a possible D gene (5 bases). V was shortened by 6 bases and J by 5 bases, with 16 bases between the two germline ends. This CDR3 is built from 14 residues. Germline V gene data show CDR1 as KGHSH and CDR2 as LQKENI.

The V gene is TRBV21-1, the J gene TRBJ1-1. TRBV21-1 is a documented pseudogene. CDR3 length: 16 amino acids. CDR3 region: CASSKTVSGGWNEAFF. The CDR3 nucleotides read TGTGCCAGCAGCAAAACCGTGTCGGGGGGCTGGAATGAAGCTTTCTTT.